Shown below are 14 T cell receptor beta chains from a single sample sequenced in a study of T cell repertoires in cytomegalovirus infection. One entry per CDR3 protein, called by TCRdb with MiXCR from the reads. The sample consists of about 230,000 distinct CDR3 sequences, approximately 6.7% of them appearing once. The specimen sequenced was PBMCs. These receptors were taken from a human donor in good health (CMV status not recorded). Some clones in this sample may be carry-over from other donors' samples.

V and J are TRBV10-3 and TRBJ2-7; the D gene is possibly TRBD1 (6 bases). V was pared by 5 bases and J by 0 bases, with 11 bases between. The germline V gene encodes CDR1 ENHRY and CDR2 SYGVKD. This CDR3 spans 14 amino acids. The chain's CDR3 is CAISYDRNSYEQYF. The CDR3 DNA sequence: TGTGCCATCAGTTACGACAGGAACTCCTACGAGCAGTACTTC.

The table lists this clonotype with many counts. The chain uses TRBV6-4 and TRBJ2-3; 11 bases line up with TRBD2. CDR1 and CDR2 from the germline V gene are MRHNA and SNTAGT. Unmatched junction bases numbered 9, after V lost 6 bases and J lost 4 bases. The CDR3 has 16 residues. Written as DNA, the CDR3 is TGTGCCAGCAGCGCCACTCTAGCGGGGGGCCCAGATACGCAGTATTTT. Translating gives CASSATLAGGPDTQYF.

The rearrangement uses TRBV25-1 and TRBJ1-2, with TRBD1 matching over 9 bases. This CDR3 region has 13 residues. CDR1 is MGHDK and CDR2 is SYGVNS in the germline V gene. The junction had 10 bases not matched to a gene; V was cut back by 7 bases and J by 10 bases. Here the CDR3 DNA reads TGTGCCAGCACACCCTCCGGACAGGGGCCCTACACCTTC. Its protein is CASTPSGQGPYTF.

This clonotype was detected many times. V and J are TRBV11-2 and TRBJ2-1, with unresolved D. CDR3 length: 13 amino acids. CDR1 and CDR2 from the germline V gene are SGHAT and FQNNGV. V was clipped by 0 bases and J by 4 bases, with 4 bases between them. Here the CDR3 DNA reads TGTGCCAGCAGCTTAGACGGGTACAATGAGCAGTTCTTC. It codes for CASSLDGYNEQFF.

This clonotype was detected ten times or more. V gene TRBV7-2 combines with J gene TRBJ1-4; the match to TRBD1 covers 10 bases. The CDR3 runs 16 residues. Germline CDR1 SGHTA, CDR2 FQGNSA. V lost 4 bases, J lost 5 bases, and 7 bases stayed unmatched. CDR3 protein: CASSSTWTGGNEKLFF. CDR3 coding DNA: TGTGCCAGCAGCTCCACCTGGACAGGGGGAAATGAAAAACTGTTTTTT.

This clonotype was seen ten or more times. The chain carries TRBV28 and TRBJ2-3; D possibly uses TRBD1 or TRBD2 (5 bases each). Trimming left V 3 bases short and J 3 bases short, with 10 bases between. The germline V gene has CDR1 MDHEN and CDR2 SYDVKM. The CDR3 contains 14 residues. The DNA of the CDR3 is TGTGCCAGCAGTTTGGAGAGGGGAACAGATACGCAGTATTTT. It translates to CASSLERGTDTQYF.

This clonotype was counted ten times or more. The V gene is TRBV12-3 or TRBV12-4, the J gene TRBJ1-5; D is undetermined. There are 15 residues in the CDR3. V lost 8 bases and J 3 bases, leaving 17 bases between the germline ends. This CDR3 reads CASRPGKRINQPQHF. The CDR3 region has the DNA TGTGCCAGCCGTCCGGGGAAGAGGATCAATCAGCCCCAGCATTTT.

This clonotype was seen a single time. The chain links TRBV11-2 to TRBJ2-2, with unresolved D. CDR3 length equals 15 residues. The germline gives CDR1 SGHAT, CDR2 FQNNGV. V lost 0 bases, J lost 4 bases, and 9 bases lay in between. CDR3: CASSLDPRSTGELFF. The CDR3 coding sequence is TGTGCCAGCAGCTTAGATCCCAGGAGCACCGGGGAGCTGTTTTTT.

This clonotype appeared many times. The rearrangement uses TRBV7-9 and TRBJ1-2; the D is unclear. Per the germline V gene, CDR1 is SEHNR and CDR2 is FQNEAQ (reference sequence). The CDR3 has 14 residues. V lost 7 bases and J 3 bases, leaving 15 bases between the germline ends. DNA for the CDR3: TGTGCCAGCAACCCTCCAGCGGGATACTATGGCTACACCTTC. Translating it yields CASNPPAGYYGYTF.

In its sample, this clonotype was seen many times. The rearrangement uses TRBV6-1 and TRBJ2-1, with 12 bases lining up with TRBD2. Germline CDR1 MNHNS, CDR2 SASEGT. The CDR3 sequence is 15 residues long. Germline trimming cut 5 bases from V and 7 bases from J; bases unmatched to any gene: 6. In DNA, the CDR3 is TGTGCCAGCAGTTCTCTAGCGGGGGGGATGAATGAGCAGTTCTTC. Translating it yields CASSSLAGGMNEQFF.

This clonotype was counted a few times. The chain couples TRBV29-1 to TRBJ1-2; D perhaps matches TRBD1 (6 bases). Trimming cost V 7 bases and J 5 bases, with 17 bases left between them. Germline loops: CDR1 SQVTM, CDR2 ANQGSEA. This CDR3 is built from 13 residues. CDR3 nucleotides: TGCAGCGCTGGTAACAGGGAGGAGTATGGCTACACCTTC. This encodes CSAGNREEYGYTF.

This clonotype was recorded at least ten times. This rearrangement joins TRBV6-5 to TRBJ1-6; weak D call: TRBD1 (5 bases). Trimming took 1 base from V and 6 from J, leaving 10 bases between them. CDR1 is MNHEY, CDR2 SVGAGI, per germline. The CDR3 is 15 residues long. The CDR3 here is CASSYYGGTNSPLHF. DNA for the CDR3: TGTGCCAGCAGTTACTATGGCGGGACTAATTCACCCCTCCACTTT.

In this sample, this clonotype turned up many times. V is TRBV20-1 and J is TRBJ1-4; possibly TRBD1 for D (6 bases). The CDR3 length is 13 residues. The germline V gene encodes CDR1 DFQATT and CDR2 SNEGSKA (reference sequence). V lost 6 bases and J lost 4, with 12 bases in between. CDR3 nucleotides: TGCAGTGCCCCGGACAGATTTAATGAAAAACTGTTTTTT. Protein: CSAPDRFNEKLFF.

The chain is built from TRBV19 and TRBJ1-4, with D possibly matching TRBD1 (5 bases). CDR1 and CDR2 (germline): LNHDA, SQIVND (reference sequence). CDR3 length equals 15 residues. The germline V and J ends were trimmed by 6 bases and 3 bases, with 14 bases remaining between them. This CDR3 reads CASRDVGTANEKLFF. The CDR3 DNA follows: TGTGCCAGTAGAGACGTCGGGACGGCTAATGAAAAACTGTTTTTT. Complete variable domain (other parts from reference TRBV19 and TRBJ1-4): DGGITQSPKYLFRKEGQNVTLSCEQNLNHDAMYWYRQDPGQGLRLIYYSQIVNDFQKGDIAEGYSVSREKKESFPLTVTSAQKNPTAFYLCASRDVGTANEKLFFGSGTQLSVL.